This T cell receptor beta chain was observed in a study of T cell changes during pregnancy in multiple sclerosis. The repertoire was sequenced with immunoSEQ multiplex PCR; TCRdb's copy has only in-frame clones and lacks some. The sample yields 50,000 to 65,000 clones, about 85% seen once. This CDR3 is built from 14 residues. The V and J ends lost 6 bases and 4 bases, in that order; junction bases with no gene match: 4. Looked up from germline, CDR1 is MGHDK and CDR2 is SYGVNS. Specimen: CD4+ T cells from peripheral blood mononuclear cells, collected in the third trimester of pregnancy. This clonotype was obtained from a female donor with multiple sclerosis, enrolled in a pregnancy study. The chain carries TRBV25-1 and TRBJ1-2; 11 bases match TRBD1. The CDR3 DNA is TGTGCCAGCAGGGGGACAGGGGGAACCTATGGCTACACCTTC. Translated, it gives CASRGTGGTYGYTF.